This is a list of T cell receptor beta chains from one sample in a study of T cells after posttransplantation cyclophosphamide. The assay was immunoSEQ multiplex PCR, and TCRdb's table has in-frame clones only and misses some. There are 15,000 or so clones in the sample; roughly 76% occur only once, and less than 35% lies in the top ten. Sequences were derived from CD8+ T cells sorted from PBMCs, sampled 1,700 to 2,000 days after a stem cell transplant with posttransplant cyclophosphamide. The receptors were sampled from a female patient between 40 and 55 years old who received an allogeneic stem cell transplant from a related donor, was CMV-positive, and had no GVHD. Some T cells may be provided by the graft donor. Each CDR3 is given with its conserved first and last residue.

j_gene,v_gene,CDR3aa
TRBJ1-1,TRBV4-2,CASSQAGTEAFF
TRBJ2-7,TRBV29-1,CSVRSGNNEQYF
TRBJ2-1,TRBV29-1,CSVGLGQVLFNEQFF
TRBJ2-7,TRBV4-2,CASSQGGSFEQYF
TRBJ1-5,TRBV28,CASSFRPGGYQPQHF
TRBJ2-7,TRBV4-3,CASSLRTGSPTYEQYF
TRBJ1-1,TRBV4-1,CASSPAGGNTEAFF
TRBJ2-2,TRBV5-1,CASSPKTGGGGELFF
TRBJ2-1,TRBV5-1,CASSLLIAGGRTGNYNEQFF
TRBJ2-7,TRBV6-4,CASSDILTPGHEQYF
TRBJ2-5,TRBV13,CASSLTGPETQYF
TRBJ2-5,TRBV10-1,CASSEHIQETQYF
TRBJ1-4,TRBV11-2,CASSLATGSEKLFF
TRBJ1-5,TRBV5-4,CASSLDSQPQHF
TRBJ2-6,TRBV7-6,CASSSLAGTPSGANVLTF
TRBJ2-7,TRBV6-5,CASSWPDGGEQYF
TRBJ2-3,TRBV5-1,CASSLGLIGTDTQYF
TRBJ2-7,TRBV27,CASTPLSGGIGHEQYF
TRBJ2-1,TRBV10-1,CASRLAGGTYNEQFF
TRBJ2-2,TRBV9,CASSLRGGTGELFF
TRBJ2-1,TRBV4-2,CASSQAEGASYNEQFF
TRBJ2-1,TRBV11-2,CASSARTSGYNEQFF
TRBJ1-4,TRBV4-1,CASSQGWGRSNEKLFF
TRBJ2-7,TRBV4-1,CASSQVGQGGYEQYF
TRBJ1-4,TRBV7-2,CASSTPGTGGPVWEKLFF
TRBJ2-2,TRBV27,CASSLRGAGGRTGELFF
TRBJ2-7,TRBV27,CASSLRGTSGGYHEQYF
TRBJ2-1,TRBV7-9,CASPRAGVTSNEQFF
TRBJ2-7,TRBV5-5,CASSLGDRGVREQYF
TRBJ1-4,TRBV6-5,CASSPRTGREKLFF